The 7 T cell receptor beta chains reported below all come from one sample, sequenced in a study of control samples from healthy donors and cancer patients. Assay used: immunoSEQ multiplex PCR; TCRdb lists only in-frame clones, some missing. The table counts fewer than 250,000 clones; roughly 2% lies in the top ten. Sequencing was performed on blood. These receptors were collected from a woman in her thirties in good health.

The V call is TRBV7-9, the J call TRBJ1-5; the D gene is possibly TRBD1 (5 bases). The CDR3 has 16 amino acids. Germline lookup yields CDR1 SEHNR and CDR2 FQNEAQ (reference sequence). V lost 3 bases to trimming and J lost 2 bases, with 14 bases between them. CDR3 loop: CASSLGWGGGNQPQHF. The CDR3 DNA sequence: TGTGCCAGCAGCTTGGGTTGGGGAGGGGGCAATCAGCCCCAGCATTTT. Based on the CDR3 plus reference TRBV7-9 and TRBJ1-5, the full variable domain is DTGVSQNPRHKITKRGQNVTFRCDPISEHNRLYWYRQTLGQGPEFLTYFQNEAQLEKSRLLSDRFSAERPKGSFSTLEIQRTEQGDSAMYLCASSLGWGGGNQPQHFGDGTRLSIL.

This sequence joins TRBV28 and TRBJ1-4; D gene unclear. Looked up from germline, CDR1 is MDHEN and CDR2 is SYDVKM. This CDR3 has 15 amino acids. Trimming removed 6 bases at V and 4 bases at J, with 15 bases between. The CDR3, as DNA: TGTGCCAGCAGCCCGAGGAGTCCGATTAATGAAAAACTGTTTTTT. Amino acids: CASSPRSPINEKLFF.

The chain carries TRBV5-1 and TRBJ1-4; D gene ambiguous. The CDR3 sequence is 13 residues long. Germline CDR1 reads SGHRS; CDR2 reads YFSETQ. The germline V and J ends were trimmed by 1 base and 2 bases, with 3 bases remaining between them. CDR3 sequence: CASSLTTNEKLFF. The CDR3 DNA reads TGCGCCAGCAGCTTGACGACTAATGAAAAACTGTTTTTT.

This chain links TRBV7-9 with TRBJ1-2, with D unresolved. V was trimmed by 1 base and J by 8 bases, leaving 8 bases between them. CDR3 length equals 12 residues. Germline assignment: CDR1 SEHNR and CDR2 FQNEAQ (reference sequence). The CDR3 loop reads CASSLGAEGYTF. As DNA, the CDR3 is TGTGCCAGCAGCTTAGGGGCTGAAGGCTACACCTTC.

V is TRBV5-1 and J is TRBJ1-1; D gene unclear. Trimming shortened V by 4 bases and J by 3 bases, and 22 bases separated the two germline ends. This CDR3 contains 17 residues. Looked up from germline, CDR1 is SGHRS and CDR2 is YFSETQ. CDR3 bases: TGCGCCAGCAGCCCGCCGAGGCGCGGGTCTTGGTACACTGAAGCTTTCTTT. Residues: CASSPPRRGSWYTEAFF.

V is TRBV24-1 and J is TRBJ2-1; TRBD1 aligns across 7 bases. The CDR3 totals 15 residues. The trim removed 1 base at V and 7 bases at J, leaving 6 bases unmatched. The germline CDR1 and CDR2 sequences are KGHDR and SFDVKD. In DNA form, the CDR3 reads TGTGCCACCAGTGATTTCGACAGGGTTTTGAATGAGCAGTTCTTC. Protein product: CATSDFDRVLNEQFF.

The CDR3 protein is CASSRTTGGITEAFF. CDR3 nucleotides: TGTGCCAGCAGTCGAACCACAGGGGGGATCACTGAAGCTTTCTTT. The chain couples TRBV28 to TRBJ1-1; 8 bases fit TRBD1. The CDR3 sequence is 15 residues long. The germline V gene encodes CDR1 MDHEN and CDR2 SYDVKM. Trimming at V came to 5 bases and at J to 4 bases, leaving 9 bases not matched to a gene.